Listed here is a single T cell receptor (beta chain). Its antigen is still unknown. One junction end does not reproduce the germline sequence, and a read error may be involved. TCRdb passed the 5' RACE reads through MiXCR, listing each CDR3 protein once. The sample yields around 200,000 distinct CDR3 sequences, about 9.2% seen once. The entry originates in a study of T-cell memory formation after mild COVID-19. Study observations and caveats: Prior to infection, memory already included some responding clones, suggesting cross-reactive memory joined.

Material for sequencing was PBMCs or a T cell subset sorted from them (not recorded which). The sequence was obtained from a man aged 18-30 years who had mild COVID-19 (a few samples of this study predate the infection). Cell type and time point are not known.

CDR3 nucleotides: TGTGTCAGCGTGGAGTGGGAGACCCAGTACTTC. It codes for CVSVEWETQYF. The V gene is TRBV2, the J gene TRBJ2-5; D is unclear. The germline gives CDR1 SNHLY, CDR2 FYNNEI. The length of the CDR3 is 11 residues.